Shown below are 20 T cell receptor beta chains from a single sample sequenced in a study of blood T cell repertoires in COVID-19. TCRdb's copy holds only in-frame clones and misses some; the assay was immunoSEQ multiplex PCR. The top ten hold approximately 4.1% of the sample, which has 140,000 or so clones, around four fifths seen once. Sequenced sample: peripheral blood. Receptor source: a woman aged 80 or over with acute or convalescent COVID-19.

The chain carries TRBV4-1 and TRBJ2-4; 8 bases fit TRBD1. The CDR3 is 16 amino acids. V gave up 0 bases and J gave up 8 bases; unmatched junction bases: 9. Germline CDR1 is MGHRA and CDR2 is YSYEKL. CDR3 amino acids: CASSQEWTGSFYIQYF. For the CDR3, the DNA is TGCGCCAGCAGCCAAGAGTGGACAGGGAGCTTCTACATTCAGTACTTC.

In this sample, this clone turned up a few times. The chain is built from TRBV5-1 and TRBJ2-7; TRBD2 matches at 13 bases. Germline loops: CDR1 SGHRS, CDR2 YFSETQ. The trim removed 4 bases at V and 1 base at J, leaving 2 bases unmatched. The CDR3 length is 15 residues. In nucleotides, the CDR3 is TGCGCCAGCAGCCCGACTAGCGGGAGGTCCTACGAGCAGTACTTC. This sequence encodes CASSPTSGRSYEQYF.

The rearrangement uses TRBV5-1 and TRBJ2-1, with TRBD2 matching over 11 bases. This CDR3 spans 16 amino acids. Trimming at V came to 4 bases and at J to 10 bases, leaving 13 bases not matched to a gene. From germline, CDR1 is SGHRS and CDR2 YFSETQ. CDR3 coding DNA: TGCGCCAGCAGCCCACCCGAAGCCGGGACTAGCGGAGAGCAGTTCTTC. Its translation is CASSPPEAGTSGEQFF. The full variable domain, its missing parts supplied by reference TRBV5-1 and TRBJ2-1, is KAGVTQTPRYLIKTRGQQVTLSCSPISGHRSVSWYQQTPGQGLQFLFEYFSETQRNKGNFPGRFSGRQFSNSRSEMNVSTLELGDSALYLCASSPPEAGTSGEQFFGPGTRLTVL.

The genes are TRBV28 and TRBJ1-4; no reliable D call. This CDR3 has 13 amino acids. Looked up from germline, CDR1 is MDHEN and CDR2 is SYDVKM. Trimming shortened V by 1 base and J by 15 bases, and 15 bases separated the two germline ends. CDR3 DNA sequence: TGTGCCAGCAGTTTATCTAGTTCCAGCGGGGTGTTTTTT. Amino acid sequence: CASSLSSSSGVFF.

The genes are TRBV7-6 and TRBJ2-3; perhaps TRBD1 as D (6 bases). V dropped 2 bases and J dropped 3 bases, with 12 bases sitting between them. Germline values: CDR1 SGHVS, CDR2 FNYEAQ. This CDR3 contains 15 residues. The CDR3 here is CASSLRAGETDTQYF. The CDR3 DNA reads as TGTGCCAGCAGCTTAAGGGCAGGGGAAACAGATACGCAGTATTTT.

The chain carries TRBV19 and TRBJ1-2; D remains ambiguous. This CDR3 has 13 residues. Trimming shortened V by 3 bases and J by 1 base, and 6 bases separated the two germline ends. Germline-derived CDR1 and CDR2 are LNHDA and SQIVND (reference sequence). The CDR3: CASSILDNYGYTF. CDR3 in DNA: TGTGCCAGTAGTATCCTAGATAACTATGGCTACACCTTC. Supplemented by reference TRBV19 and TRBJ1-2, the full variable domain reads DGGITQSPKYLFRKEGQNVTLSCEQNLNHDAMYWYRQDPGQGLRLIYYSQIVNDFQKGDIAEGYSVSREKKESFPLTVTSAQKNPTAFYLCASSILDNYGYTFGSGTRLTVV.

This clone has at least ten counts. CDR3 bases: TGTGCCAGCAGCTTAGGAGCGGGAGGGGCCCCCCGTACGCAGTATTTT. It translates to CASSLGAGGAPRTQYF. V gene TRBV7-2 combines with J gene TRBJ2-3; TRBD2 matches at 10 bases. The V gene end was trimmed by 1 base and the J gene end by 8 bases; junction bases not matched to a gene: 9. Germline assignment: CDR1 SGHTA and CDR2 FQGNSA. This CDR3 contains 16 residues.

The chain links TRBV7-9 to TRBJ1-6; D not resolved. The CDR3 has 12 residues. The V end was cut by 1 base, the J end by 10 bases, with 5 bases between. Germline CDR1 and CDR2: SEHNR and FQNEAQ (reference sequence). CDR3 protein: CASSLVESPLHF. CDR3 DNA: TGTGCCAGCAGCTTAGTTGAGTCACCCCTCCACTTT. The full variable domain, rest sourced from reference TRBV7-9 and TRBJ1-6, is DTGVSQNPRHKITKRGQNVTFRCDPISEHNRLYWYRQTLGQGPEFLTYFQNEAQLEKSRLLSDRFSAERPKGSFSTLEIQRTEQGDSAMYLCASSLVESPLHFGNGTRLTVT.

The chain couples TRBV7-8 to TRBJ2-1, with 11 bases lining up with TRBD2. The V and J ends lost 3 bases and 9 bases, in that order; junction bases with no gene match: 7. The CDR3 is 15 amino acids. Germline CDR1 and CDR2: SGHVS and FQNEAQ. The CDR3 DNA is TGTGCCAGCAGCTTTACTAGCGGGAGTGGGGGTGAGCAGTTCTTC. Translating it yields CASSFTSGSGGEQFF.

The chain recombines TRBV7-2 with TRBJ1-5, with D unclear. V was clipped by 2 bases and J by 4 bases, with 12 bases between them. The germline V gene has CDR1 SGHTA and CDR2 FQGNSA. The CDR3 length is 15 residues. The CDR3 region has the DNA TGTGCCAGCAGCTTATATCAGGCGGGTAATCAGCCCCAGCATTTT. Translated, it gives CASSLYQAGNQPQHF.

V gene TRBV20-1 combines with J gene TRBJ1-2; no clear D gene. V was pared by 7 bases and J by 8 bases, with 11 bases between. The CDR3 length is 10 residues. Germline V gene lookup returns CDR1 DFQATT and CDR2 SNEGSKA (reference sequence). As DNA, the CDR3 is TGCAGTGTGGGCCAAAGGGGCTACACCTTC. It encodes CSVGQRGYTF.

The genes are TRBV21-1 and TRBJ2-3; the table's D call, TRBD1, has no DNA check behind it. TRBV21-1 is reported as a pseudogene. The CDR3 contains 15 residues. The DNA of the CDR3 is TGTGCCAGCAGCAAGGGCAGGAAAAACACAGATACGCAGTATTTT. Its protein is CASSKGRKNTDTQYF.

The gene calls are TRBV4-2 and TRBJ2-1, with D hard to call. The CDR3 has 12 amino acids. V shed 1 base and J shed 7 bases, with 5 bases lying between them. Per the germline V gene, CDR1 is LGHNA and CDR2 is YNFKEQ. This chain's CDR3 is CASSQGSNEQFF. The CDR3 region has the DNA TGTGCCAGCAGCCAAGGTTCGAATGAGCAGTTCTTC.

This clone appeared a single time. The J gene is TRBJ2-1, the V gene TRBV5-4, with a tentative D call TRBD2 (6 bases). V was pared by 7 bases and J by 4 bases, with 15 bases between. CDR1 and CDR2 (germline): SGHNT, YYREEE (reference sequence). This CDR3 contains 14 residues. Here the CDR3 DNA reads TGTGCCAGCTCCAGGGCGGGGACGTACAATGAGCAGTTCTTC. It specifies CASSRAGTYNEQFF. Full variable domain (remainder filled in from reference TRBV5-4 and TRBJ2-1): ETGVTQSPTHLIKTRGQQVTLRCSSQSGHNTVSWYQQALGQGPQFIFQYYREEENGRGNFPPRFSGLQFPNYSSELNVNALELDDSALYLCASSRAGTYNEQFFGPGTRLTVL.

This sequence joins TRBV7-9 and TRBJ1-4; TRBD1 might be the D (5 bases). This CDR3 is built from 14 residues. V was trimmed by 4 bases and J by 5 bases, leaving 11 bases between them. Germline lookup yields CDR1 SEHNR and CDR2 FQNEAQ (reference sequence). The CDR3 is CASSSGTGNEKLFF. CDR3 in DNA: TGTGCCAGCAGCTCCGGGACTGGGAATGAAAAACTGTTTTTT.

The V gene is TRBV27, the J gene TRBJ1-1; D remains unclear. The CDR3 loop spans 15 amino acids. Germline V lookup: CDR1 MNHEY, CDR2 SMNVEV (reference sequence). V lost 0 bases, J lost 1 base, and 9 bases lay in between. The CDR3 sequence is CASSLSAAANTEAFF. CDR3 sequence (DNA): TGTGCCAGCAGTTTATCGGCGGCAGCGAACACTGAAGCTTTCTTT.

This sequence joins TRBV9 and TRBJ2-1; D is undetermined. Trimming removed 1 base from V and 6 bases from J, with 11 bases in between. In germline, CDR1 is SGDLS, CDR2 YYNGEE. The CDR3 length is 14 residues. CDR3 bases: TGTGCCAGCAGCGTAACTTCGTATCCCAATGAGCAGTTCTTC. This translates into CASSVTSYPNEQFF.

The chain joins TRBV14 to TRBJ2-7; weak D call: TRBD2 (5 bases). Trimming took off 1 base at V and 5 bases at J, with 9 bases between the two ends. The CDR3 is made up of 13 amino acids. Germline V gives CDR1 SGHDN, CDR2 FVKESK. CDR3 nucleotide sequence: TGTGCCAGCAGCCAAGGGTTCGGGAACGAGCAGTACTTC. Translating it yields CASSQGFGNEQYF.

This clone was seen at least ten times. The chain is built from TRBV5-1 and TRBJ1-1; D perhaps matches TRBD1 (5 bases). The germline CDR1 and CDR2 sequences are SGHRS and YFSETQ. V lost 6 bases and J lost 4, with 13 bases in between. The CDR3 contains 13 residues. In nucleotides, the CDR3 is TGCGCCAGCAACCTAGGGACTGGCACTGAAGCTTTCTTT. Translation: CASNLGTGTEAFF.

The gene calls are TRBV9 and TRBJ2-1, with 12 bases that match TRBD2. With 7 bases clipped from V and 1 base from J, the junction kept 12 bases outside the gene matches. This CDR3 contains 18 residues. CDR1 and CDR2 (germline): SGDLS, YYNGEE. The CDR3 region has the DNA TGTGCCAGCCCAGAAGGGGCTAGCGGGGGGGTATCCTACAATGAGCAGTTCTTC. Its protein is CASPEGASGGVSYNEQFF.